This T cell receptor (beta chain) was obtained from a study of T cells in Graves' hyperthyroidism and ophthalmopathy (dated by TCRdb to the late 2010s). As for the study more broadly: Peripheral blood was sampled at the time of initial diagnosis, prior to any treatment. The 100 or so discovery patients were divided at random into training and test sets in a 7:3 ratio. TCR V-J signatures able to tell the groups apart were searched for in a discovery cohort of about a hundred patients, of whom roughly 42 had Graves' ophthalmopathy and 57 had stable Graves' hyperthyroidism. The paper reports TCR Vbeta CDR3 sequencing of 140 or so peripheral blood samples: over 40 ophthalmopathy, under 85 hyperthyroidism and around 17 progressor patients. Prospective prediction of ophthalmopathy was tested in an independent validation cohort of approximately 19 hyperthyroidism patients and some 17 patients who later progressed to ophthalmopathy. Once sampling was done, hyperthyroidism patients were given methimazole at a starting dose of 30 mg daily, whereas ophthalmopathy patients were given high-dose intravenous methylprednisolone. The study also compared thyroid tissue and blood T-cell repertoires from more than 5 Graves' hyperthyroidism patients.

Summary of the overall study and its limitations: A 13 V-J signature model separated ophthalmopathy from stable hyperthyroidism, with approximately 87% sensitivity and about 81% specificity in cross-validation and 80%/75% in testing. No statistical method was used to set the sample size in advance, and investigators knew the group allocation. Most expanded thyroid clonotypes (frequency above 0.001) were also detected in blood, suggesting blood repertoires may reflect thyroid immune responses. In validation, progression to ophthalmopathy was predicted by the model with 70.59% sensitivity and around 75% specificity, a median of 6.5 months before onset.

Comment on this clonotype: Its target antigen remains unknown. Because the CDR3 is missing its conserved closing phenylalanine or tryptophan, this is likely a read error.

The TCR beta CDR3 regions were amplified from the RNA transcripts. For the first round of RT-PCR on the TCR CDR3, the HTBI primer set was used together with the Qiagen OneStep RT-PCR kit. A second multiplex PCR round built the libraries, followed by size selection and purification. The libraries were sequenced on an Illumina HiSeq2000 using paired-end 100 bp reads. The original methods were these. SOAPnuke was used to process the raw data, throwing out any read that contained adapters or uncalled bases, had a mean Phred below 15, or lacked an exact constant-primer or identifier match. High-quality paired reads were merged using COPE v1.2.5, and each unique nucleotide sequence was defined as a clonotype. MiTCR v1.1 was used to align the clonotypes against IMGT TRBV, TRBD and TRBJ reference segments. Only V-J combinations with frequency above 0.0001, covering 99.2% of repertoires, were analysed. A TCS score was defined as the ratio of F50 (clonal expansion) to E x V (chaos), with BLOSUM62-based TCRdist applied between CDR3 peptides within each V-J. Welch's t-statistics and random forest reduced 500 to 650 V-J features to some 14, which were used in a naive Bayes classifier (R e1071). Thyroid-blood repertoire similarity was quantified with the Morisita-Horn index. TCRdb redid the processing of the public reads, applying fastp at Q25 and MiXCR, and retained in-frame beta chains. When rows share a CDR3 protein, they turn into one entry using the most common DNA and genes. The V and J calls reflect TCRdb's pipeline rather than the authors' work. This sample is represented by about 840,000 distinct CDR3 sequences; around 38% of them were singletons. The leading ten clones occupy 7.5% to 9.5% of the sample.

Graves' hyperthyroidism was defined as stable when no progression to ophthalmopathy occurred over 18 months of follow-up. The hyperthyroidism patients were between 18 and 65 years old and newly diagnosed, with a disease duration of less than 2 months. Patients with uncontrolled infections, other autoimmune diseases, pregnancy or lactation were excluded. Diagnoses relied on clinical symptoms, serum thyroxine and TRAb, thyroid ultrasound and orbital computed tomography. PBMCs were isolated from roughly 10 ml of fresh peripheral blood by Ficoll-Paque density gradient centrifugation. Total RNA was extracted with Trizol reagent, and quality was checked on an Agilent 2100 Bioanalyzer. V loses 2 bases of germline sequence and J loses 0 bases, and the interval between the two ends is 7 bases. The germline V gene specifies ENHRY as CDR1 and SYGVKD as CDR2. The CDR3 adds up to 14 amino acids, both ends counted. Solely the CDR3 DNA is kept, with 42 bases framed from the first base.

The TCR originated in a man aged 18-30 years with Graves' hyperthyroidism. Sequencing input: blood. Rearrangement joined TRBV10-3 to TRBJ1-1, with a weak D call of TRBD1 (6 bases match). At the DNA level, the sequence is TGTGCCATCAGTGAGGACAGGATGAACACTGAAGCTTTCCTT. Translated, it reads CAISEDRMNTEAFL.